This TCR beta chain was retrieved from a study of T cells in Graves' hyperthyroidism and ophthalmopathy. Uncontrolled infection, other autoimmune disease, pregnancy or lactation excluded patients. The CDR3 has 14 residues. V lost 1 base and J lost 7, with 13 bases in between. Germline V CDR1 and CDR2: LGHDT, YNNKEL (reference sequence). The CDR3 regions of TCR beta were amplified from RNA transcripts. TCR CDR3 underwent first-round RT-PCR with the HTBI primer set. TCRdb redid the calling of the multiplex PCR reads with MiXCR, one entry per CDR3 protein. The sample lists around 290,000 distinct CDR3 sequences, approximately 17% seen once, with over 50% in the top ten. Overall study results and limits: The model identified upcoming ophthalmopathy a median roughly 6.5 months ahead of onset. Blood also held most thyroid clonotypes expanded beyond 0.001.

This clonotype was detected many times. No antigen is known for it. The sequence came from a woman in her sixties with Graves' ophthalmopathy. The V and J genes are TRBV3-1 and TRBJ1-2; D is ambiguous. The sequenced sample consisted of blood. The CDR3 nucleotides read TGTGCCAGCAGCCAAGTTGGGGTCGAGAGTGGCTACACCTTC. Translating gives CASSQVGVESGYTF.